This TCR beta chain was sequenced in a study of blood T cell repertoires in COVID-19. Measured with immunoSEQ multiplex PCR; TCRdb has only the in-frame clones, and not every one. Among some 250,000 clones listed, around 84% were seen once. This clonotype was sampled from a man aged 55 to 70 with acute or convalescent COVID-19. Sequenced material: peripheral blood.

The CDR3 protein is CASSLAGGYSYGYTF. The CDR3 DNA is TGTGCCAGCAGCTTGGCAGGGGGCTATTCCTATGGCTACACCTTC. The chain couples TRBV5-6 to TRBJ1-2; the match to TRBD1 covers 8 bases. The CDR3 loop spans 15 amino acids. Germline trimming cut 0 bases from V and 4 bases from J; bases unmatched to any gene: 5. Germline V CDR1 and CDR2: SGHDT, YYEEEE.